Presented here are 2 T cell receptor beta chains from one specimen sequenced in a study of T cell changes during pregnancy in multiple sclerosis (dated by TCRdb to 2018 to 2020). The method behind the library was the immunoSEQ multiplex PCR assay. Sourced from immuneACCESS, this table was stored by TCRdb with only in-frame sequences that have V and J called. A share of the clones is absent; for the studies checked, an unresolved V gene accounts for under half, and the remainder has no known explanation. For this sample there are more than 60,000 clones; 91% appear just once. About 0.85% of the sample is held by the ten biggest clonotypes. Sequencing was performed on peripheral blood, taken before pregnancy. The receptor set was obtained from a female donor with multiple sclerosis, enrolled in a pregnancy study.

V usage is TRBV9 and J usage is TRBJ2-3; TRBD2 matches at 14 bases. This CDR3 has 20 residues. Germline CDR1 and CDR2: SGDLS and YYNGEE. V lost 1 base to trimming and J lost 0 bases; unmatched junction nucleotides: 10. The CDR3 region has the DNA TGTGCCAGCAGCGTACCGGGACTAGCGGGGGCCCTACCAAGCACAGATACGCAGTATTTT. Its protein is CASSVPGLAGALPSTDTQYF.

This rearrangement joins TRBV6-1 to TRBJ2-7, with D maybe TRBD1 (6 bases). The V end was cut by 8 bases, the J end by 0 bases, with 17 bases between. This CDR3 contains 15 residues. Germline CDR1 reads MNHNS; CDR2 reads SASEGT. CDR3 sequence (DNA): TGTGCCAGCTCAGGGTTGGGGGCCCTCTCCTACGAGCAGTACTTC. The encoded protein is CASSGLGALSYEQYF.